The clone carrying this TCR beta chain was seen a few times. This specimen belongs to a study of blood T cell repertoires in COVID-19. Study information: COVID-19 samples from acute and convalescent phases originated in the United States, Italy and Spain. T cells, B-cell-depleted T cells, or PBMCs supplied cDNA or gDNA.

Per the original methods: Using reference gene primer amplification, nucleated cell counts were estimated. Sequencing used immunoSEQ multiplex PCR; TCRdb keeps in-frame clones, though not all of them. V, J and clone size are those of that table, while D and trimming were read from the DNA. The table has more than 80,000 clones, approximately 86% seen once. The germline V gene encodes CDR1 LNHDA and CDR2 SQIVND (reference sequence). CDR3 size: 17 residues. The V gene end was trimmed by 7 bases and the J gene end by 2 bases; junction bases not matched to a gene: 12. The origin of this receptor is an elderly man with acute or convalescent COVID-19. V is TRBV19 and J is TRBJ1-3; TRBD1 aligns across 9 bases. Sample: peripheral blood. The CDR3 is CASTRQGGERPGNTIYF. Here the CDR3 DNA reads TGTGCCAGTACCCGACAGGGGGGAGAGAGGCCTGGAAACACCATATATTTT.